This T cell receptor (beta chain) was identified during a study of tumor-infiltrating lymphocytes in primary liver carcinoma. A primer matching the constant region was used to make TCR beta cDNA from 500 ng of total RNA. Slightly modified ARM-PCR, run as three nested multiplex PCR rounds, produced the TCR beta libraries. The opening two PCR rounds, around 9 cycles each, paired TRBV1-TRBV30 forward primers with a C-beta reverse primer. A single record per CDR3 protein comes from TCRdb applying MiXCR to the multiplex PCR reads. In the table there are fewer than 400,000 distinct CDR3 sequences, almost 60% of which are singletons. Germline DNA was also extracted, with blood RNA taken from unsorted whole blood. The CDR3 is made up of 16 amino acids. The germline V gene encodes CDR1 LGHNA and CDR2 YNFKEQ. J lost 8 bases, V lost 0 bases, and 12 bases had no gene match.

This receptor was identified in a woman aged 25 to 39 with primary liver carcinoma and hepatitis B virus infection. The J gene is TRBJ1-2, the V gene TRBV4-2; 7 bases align to TRBD1. Sequencing used peripheral blood. As DNA, the CDR3 is TGTGCCAGCAGCCAAGATTACAGGGGAGGGTTGGGGGGCTACACCTTC. This sequence encodes CASSQDYRGGLGGYTF.